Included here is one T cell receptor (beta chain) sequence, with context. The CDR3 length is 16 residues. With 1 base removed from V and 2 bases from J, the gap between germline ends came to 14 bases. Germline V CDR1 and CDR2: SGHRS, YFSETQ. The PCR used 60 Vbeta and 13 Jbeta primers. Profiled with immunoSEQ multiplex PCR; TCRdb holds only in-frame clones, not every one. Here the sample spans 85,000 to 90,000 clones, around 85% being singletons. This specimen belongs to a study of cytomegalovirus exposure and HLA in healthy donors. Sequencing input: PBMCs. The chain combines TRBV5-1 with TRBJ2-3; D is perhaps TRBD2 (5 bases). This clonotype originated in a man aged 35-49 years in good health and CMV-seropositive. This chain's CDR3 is CASSLNPDYPTDTQYF. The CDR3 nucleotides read TGCGCCAGCAGCTTGAACCCCGACTACCCCACAGATACGCAGTATTTT.